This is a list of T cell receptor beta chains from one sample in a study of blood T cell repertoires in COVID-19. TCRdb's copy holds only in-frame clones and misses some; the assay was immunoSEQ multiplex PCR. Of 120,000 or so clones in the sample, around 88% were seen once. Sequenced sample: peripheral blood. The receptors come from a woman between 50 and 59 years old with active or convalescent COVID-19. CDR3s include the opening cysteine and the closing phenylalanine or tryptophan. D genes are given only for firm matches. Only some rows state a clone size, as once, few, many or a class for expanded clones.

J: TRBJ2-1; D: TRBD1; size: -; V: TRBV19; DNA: TGTGCCAGTAGTATTCTGGGACAGGGACACAATGAGCAGTTCTTC; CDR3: CASSILGQGHNEQFF
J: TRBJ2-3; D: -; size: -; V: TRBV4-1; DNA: TGCGCCAGCAGCCTAAATCTTAGAAGTCCCCCAGATACGCAGTATTTT; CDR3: CASSLNLRSPPDTQYF
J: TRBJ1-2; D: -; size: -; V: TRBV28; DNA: TGTGCCAGCAGTTTACTGACAGCCTATGGCTACACCTTC; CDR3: CASSLLTAYGYTF
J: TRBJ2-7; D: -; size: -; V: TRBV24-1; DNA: TGTGCCACCAGTGACCACACAGGGAATAGATCCTACGAGCAGTACTTC; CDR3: CATSDHTGNRSYEQYF
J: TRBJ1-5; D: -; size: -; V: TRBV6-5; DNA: TGTGCCAGCAGCGGCGGGTGGCCCCAGCATTTT; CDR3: CASSGGWPQHF
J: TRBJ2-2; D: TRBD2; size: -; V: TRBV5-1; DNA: TGCGCCAGCAGCTTGAGACTAGCGGGAGGAGGAACCGGGGAGCTGTTTTTT; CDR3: CASSLRLAGGGTGELFF
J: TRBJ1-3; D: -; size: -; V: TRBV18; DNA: TGTGCCAGCTCACCCACCGGGGGTTCCTCTGGAAACACCATATATTTT; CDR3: CASSPTGGSSGNTIYF
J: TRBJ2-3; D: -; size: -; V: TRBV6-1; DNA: TGTGCCAGCAGTGAAGCGACTAGGGGCACGCAGTATTTT; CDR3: CASSEATRGTQYF
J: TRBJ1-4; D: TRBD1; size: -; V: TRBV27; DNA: TGTGCCAGCAGTTTGGGGGGACAGGGGGCAAAACTGTTTTTT; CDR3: CASSLGGQGAKLFF
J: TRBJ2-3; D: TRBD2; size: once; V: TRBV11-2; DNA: TGTGCCAGCAGCTTAGGGGGACTACCCACAGATACGCAGTATTTT; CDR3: CASSLGGLPTDTQYF
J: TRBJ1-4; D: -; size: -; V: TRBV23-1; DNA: TGCGCCAGCAGCCCGAATGAAAAACTGTTTTTT; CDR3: CASSPNEKLFF
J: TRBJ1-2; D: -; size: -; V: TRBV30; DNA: TGTGCCTGGAGCCCCATCCCCTATGGCTACACCTTC; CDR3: CAWSPIPYGYTF
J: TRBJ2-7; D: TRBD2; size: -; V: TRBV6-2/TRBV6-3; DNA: TGTGCCAGCAGTTCTCGGCCTAGCGGGAACTACGAGCAGTACTTC; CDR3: CASSSRPSGNYEQYF
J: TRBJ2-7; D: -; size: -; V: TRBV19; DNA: TGTGCCAGTAGTATGGGGGGGCCATCCTACGAGCAGTACTTC; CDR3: CASSMGGPSYEQYF
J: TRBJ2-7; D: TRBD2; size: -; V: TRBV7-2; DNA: TGTGCCAGCAGGAAACTAGCGGATAGCTCCTACGAGCAGTACTTC; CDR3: CASRKLADSSYEQYF
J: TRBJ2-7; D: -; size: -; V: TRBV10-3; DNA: TGTGCCTTCAACAGGTCCCTGCAGTACTTC; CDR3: CAFNRSLQYF
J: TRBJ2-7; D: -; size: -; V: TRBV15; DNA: TGTGCCACCAGCAATACGGGAGACGAGCAGTACTTC; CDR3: CATSNTGDEQYF
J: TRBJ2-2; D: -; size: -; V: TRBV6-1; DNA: TGTGCCAGCAGTTTGGGAGAAGGCGGGGAGCTGTTTTTT; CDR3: CASSLGEGGELFF
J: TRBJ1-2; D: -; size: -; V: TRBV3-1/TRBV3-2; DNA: TGTGCCAGCAGCGGCGGCGGGGGGGAGGACTATGGCTACACCTTC; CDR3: CASSGGGGEDYGYTF
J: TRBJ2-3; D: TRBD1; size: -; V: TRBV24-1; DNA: TGTGCCACTCAAGGACAGGGGGGCGATACGCAGTATTTT; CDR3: CATQGQGGDTQYF
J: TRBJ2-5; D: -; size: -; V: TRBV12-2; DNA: TGTGCAAGTCGCTTATGCGGGAGGGAAGAGACCCAGTACTTC; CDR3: CASRLCGREETQYF
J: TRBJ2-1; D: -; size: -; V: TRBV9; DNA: TGTGCCAGCTCCTGGCAGGGGGGCAATGAGCAGTTCTTC; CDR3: CASSWQGGNEQFF
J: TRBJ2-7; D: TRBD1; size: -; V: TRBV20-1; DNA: TGCAGTGCTAGTCACAGGGGAAGAAGTAGAAACGAGCAGTACTTC; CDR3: CSASHRGRSRNEQYF
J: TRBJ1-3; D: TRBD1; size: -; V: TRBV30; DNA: TGTGCCTGGGGGACAGGTGAAGGAAACACCATATATTTT; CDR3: CAWGTGEGNTIYF
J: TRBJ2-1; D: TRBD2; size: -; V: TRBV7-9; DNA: TGTGCCAGCAGCCCCCCGGGACTAGCGGGAGGGGAGCAGTTCTTC; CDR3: CASSPPGLAGGEQFF
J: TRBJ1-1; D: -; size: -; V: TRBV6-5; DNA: TGTGCCAGCAGGGCTAGCGCTGAAGCTTTCTTT; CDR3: CASRASAEAFF
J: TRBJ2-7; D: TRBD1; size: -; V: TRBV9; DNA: TGTGCCAGCAGCGTAGGGCCAGGGGGTGGATCCGAGCAGTACTTC; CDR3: CASSVGPGGGSEQYF
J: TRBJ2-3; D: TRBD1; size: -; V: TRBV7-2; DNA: TGTGCCAGCAGCTTAGAAGGGGGCGATGGCGATACGCAGTATTTT; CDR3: CASSLEGGDGDTQYF
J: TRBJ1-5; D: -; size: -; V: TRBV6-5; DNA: TGTGCCAGCAGTAGGACAGCTGATCAGCCCCAGCATTTT; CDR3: CASSRTADQPQHF
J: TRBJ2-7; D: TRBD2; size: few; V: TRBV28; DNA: TGTGCCAGCAGTCCACTAGCGGGAGTCTACTCCTACGAGCAGTACTTC; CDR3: CASSPLAGVYSYEQYF